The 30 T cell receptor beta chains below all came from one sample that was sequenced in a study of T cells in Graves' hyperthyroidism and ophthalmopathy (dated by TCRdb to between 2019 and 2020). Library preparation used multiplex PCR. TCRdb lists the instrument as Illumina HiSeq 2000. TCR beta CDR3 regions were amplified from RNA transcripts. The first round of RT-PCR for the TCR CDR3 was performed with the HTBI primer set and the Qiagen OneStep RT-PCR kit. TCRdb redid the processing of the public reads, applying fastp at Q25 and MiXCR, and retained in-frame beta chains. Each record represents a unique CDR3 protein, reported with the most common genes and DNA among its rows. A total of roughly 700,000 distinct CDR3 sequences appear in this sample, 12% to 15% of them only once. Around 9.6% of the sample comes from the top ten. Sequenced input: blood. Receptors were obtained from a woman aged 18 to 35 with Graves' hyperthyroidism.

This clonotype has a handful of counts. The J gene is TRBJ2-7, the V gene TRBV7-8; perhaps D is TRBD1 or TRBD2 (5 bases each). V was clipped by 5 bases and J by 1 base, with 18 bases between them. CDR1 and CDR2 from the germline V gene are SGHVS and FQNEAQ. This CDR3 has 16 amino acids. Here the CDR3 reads CASSPPPGRMSYEQYF. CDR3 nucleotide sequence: TGTGCCAGCAGCCCGCCCCCGGGACGGATGTCCTACGAGCAGTACTTC.

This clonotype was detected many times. Here the CDR3 reads CASRTGWLNTEAFF. As DNA, the CDR3 is TGTGCCAGCAGGACCGGATGGCTGAACACTGAAGCTTTCTTT. The chain joins TRBV6-1 to TRBJ1-1; D unresolved. Between the trimmed V and J ends, which lost 6 bases and 0 bases, there was a span of 11 bases. Germline V gene data show CDR1 as MNHNS and CDR2 as SASEGT. This CDR3 comprises 14 residues.

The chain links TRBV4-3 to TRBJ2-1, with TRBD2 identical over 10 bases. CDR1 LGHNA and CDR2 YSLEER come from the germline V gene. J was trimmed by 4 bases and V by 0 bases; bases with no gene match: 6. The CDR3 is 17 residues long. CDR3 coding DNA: TGCGCCAGCAGCCAAGACTTAGGACTAGCGGCATACAATGAGCAGTTCTTC. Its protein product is CASSQDLGLAAYNEQFF.

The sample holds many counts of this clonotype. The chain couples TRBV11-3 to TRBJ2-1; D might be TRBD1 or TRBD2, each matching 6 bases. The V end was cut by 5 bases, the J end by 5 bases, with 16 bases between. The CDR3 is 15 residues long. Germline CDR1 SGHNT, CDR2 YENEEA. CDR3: CASSRRGTQHNEQFF. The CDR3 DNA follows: TGTGCCAGCAGCCGTCGCGGGACACAACACAATGAGCAGTTCTTC.

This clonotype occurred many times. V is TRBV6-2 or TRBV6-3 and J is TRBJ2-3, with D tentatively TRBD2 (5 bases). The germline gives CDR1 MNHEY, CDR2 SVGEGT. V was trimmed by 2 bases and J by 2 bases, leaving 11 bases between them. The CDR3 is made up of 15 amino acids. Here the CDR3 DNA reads TGTGCCAGCAGTTACGGTGGACTTCACACAGATACGCAGTATTTT. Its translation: CASSYGGLHTDTQYF.

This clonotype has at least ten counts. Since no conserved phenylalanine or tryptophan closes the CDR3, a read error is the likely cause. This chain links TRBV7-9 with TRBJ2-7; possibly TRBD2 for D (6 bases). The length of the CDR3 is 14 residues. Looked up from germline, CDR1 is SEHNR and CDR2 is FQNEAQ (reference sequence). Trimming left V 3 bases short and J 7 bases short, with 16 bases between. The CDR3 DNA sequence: TGTGCCAGCAGCTTTGGTGCGACAAGCGGGGAGCAGTACCTC. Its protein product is CASSFGATSGEQYL.

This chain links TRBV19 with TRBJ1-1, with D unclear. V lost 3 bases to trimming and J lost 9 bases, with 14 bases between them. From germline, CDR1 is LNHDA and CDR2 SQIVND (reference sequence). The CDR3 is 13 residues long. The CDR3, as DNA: TGTGCCAGTAGTATGACGGGTTTCACGAAAGCTTTCTTT. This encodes CASSMTGFTKAFF.

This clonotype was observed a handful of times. DNA for the CDR3: TGTGCCAGCAGCCCCCGGACTAGCGGGAGGAGAAATGAGCAGTTCTTC. Residues: CASSPRTSGRRNEQFF. The rearrangement links TRBV7-3 to TRBJ2-1; 14 bases map to TRBD2. From germline, CDR1 is SGHTA and CDR2 FQGTGA. There are 16 residues in the CDR3. V was clipped by 5 bases and J by 7 bases; unmatched bases: 7.

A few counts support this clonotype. The CDR3 sequence: CASSHPRVSSTGELFF. The CDR3 DNA reads TGTGCCAGCAGTCATCCCAGGGTATCCAGCACCGGGGAGCTGTTTTTT. V is TRBV28 and J is TRBJ2-2; D may be TRBD1 (5 bases). The CDR3 has 16 amino acids. Looked up from germline, CDR1 is MDHEN and CDR2 is SYDVKM. Trimming stripped 5 bases from V and 4 bases from J, with 17 bases between.

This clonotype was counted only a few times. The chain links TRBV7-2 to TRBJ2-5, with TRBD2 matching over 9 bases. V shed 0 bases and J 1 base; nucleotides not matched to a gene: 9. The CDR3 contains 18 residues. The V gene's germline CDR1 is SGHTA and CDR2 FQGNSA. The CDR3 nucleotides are TGTGCCAGCAGCTTAGCGCGGGGGCTAGCGGGGACCCAAGAGACCCAGTACTTC. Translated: CASSLARGLAGTQETQYF. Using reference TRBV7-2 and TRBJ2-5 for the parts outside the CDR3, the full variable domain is GAGVSQSPSNKVTEKGKDVELRCDPISGHTALYWYRQSLGQGLEFLIYFQGNSAPDKSGLPSDRFSAERTGGSVSTLTIQRTQQEDSAVYLCASSLARGLAGTQETQYFGPGTRLLVL.

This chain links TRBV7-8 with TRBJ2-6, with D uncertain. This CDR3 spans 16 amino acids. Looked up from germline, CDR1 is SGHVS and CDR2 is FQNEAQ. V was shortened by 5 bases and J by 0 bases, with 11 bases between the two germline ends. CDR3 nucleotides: TGTGCCAGCAGCCCACCGAGAGGCTCTGGGGCCAACGTCCTGACTTTC. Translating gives CASSPPRGSGANVLTF.

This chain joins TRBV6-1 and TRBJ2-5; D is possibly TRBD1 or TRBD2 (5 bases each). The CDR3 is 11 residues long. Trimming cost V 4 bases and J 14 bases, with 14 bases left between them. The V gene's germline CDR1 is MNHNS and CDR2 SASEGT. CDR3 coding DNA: TGTGCCAGCAGTGCATCCGGGGCCGATTACTTC. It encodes CASSASGADYF.

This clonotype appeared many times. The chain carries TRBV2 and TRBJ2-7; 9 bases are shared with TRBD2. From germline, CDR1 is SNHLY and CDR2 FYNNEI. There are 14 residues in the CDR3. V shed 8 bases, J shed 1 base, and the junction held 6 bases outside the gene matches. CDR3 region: CASGFSGSSYEQYF. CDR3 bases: TGTGCCAGCGGATTTAGCGGGAGTTCCTACGAGCAGTACTTC.

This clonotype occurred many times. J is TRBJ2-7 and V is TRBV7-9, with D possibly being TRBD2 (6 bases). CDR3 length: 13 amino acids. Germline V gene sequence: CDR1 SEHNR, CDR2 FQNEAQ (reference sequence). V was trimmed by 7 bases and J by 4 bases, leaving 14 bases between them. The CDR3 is CASIPIGGYEQYF. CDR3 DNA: TGTGCCAGCATACCAATCGGGGGTTACGAGCAGTACTTC.

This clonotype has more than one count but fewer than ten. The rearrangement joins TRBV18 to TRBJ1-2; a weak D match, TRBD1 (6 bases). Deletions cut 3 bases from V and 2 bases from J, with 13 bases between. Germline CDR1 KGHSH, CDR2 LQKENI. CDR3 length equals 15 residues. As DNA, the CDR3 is TGTGCCAGCTCACCGGGATTTGGACAGAACTATGGCTACACCTTC. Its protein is CASSPGFGQNYGYTF.

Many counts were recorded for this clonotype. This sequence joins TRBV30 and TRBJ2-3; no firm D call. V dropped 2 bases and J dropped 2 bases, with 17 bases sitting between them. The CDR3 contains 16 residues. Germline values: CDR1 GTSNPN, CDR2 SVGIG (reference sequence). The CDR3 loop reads CAWSFIGGGNTDTQYF. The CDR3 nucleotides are TGTGCCTGGAGTTTTATCGGCGGCGGAAACACAGATACGCAGTATTTT.

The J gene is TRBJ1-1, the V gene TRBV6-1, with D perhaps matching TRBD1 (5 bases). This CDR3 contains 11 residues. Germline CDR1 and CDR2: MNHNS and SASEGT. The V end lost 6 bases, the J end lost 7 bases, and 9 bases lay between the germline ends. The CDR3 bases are TGTGCCAGCAGAAGACAGTTTGAAGCTTTCTTT. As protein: CASRRQFEAFF.

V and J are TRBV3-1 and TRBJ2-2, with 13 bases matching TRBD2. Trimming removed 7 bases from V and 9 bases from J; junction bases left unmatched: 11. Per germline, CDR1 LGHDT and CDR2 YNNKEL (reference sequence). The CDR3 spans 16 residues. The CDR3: CASNSIGTSGIRELFF. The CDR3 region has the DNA TGTGCCAGCAACTCTATCGGGACTAGCGGGATCCGGGAGCTGTTTTTT.

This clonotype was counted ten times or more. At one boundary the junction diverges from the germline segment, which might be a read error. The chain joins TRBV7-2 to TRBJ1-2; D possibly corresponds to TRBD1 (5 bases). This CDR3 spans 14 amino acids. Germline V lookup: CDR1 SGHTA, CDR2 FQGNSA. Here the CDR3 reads CANSLLTGNYGYTF. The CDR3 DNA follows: TGTGCCAACAGCCTACTCACAGGAAACTATGGCTACACCTTC.

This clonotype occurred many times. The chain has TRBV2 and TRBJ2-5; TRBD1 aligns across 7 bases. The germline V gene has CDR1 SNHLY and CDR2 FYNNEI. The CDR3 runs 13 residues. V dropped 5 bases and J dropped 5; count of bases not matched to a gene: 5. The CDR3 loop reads CASSRTGRETQYF. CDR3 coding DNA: TGTGCCAGCAGTCGGACAGGCCGGGAGACCCAGTACTTC. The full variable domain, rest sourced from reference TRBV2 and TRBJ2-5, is EPEVTQTPSHQVTQMGQEVILRCVPISNHLYFYWYRQILGQKVEFLVSFYNNEISEKSEIFDDQFSVERPDGSNFTLKIRSTKLEDSAMYFCASSRTGRETQYFGPGTRLLVL.

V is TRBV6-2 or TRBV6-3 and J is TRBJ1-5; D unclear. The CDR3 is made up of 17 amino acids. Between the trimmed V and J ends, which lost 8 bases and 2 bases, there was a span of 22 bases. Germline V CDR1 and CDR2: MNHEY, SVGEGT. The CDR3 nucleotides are TGTGCCAGCTCACCACCTGGAGGGCTATCCGGCAATCAGCCCCAGCATTTT. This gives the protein CASSPPGGLSGNQPQHF.

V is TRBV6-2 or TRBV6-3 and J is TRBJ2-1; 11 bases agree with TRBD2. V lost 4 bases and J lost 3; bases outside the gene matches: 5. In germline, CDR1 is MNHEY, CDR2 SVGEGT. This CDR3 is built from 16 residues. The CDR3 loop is CASSSLTSGNYNEQFF. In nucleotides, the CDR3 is TGTGCCAGCAGTTCCCTGACTAGCGGGAACTACAATGAGCAGTTCTTC.

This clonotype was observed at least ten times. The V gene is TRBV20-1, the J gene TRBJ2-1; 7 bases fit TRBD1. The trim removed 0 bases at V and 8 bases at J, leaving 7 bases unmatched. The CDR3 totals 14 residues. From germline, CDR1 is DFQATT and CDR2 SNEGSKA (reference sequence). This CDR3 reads CSARDLQGVDEQFF. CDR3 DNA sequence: TGCAGTGCTAGAGATTTGCAGGGGGTCGATGAGCAGTTCTTC.

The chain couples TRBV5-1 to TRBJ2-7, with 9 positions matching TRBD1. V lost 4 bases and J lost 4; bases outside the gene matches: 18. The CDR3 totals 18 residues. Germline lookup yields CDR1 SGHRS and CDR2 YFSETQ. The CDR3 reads CASSRLQTGGSKTYEQYF. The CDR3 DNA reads TGCGCCAGCAGCCGACTTCAAACAGGGGGCTCGAAAACTTACGAGCAGTACTTC.

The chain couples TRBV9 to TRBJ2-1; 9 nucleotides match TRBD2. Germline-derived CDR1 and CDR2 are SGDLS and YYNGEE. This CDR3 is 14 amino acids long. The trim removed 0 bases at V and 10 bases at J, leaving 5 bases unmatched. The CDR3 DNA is TGTGCCAGCAGCGTAGCTAGCGGGACGGGCGAGCAGTTCTTC. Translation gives CASSVASGTGEQFF.

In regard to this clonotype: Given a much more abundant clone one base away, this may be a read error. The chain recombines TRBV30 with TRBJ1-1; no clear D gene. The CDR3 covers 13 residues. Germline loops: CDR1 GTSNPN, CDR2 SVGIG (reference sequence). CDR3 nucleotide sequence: TGTGCCTGGACGGGTCGGTTAAACACTGAAGCTTTATTT. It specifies CAWTGRLNTEALF.

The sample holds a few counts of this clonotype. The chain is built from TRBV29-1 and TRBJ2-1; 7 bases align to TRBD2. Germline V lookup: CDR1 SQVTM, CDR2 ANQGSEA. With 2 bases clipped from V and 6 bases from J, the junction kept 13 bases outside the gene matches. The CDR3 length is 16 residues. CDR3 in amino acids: CSVEPDLAAVGNEQFF. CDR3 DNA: TGCAGCGTTGAACCTGATCTAGCGGCCGTAGGCAATGAGCAGTTCTTC.

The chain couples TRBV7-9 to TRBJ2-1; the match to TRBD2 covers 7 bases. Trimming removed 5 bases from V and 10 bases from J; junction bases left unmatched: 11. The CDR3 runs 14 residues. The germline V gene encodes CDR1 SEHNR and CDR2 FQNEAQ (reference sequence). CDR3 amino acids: CASSPPGGFPEQFF. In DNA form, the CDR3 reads TGTGCCAGCAGCCCACCGGGGGGATTCCCAGAGCAGTTCTTC.

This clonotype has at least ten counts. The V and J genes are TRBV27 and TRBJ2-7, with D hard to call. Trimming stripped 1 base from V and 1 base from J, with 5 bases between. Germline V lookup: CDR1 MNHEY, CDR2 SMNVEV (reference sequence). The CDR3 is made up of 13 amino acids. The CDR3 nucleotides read TGTGCCAGCAGTTTATACAGATCCTACGAGCAGTACTTC. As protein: CASSLYRSYEQYF.

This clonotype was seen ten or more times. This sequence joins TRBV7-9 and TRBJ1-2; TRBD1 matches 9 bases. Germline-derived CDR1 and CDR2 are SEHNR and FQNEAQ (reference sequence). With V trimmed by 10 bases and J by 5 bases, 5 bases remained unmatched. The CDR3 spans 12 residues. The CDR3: CAIEGTGYGYTF. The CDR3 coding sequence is TGTGCCATCGAAGGGACAGGGTATGGCTACACCTTC.